These 13 T cell receptor beta chains share one sample of origin, sequenced in a study of regulatory T cells in long-lasting Graves disease. Relying on iRepertoire HTBI primers and Arm-PCR of CDR3 regions, the team built TCR beta libraries. One entry per CDR3 protein results from TCRdb running MiXCR on the multiplex PCR reads. The profile covers 650,000 to 700,000 distinct CDR3 sequences, with approximately 31% appearing a single time and about two fifths taken by the ten largest. As for time point: persistent/refractory GD, antithyroid drugs over 5 years with positive TRAb. PBMC-derived RNA was used for the TCR library. This specimen consisted of peripheral blood mononuclear cells (PBMCs), obtained when the disease was refractory, from a patient treated with antithyroid drugs. The source of these receptors is a female donor with Graves disease.

In this sample, this clonotype turned up a few times. V is TRBV6-1 and J is TRBJ1-1; D is uncertain. The germline CDR1 and CDR2 sequences are MNHNS and SASEGT. The ends were cut back, 5 bases at V and 4 bases at J, with 11 bases in the middle. The length of the CDR3 is 13 residues. The CDR3 is CASSTRHFTEAFF. CDR3 DNA sequence: TGTGCCAGCAGTACCCGACACTTCACTGAAGCTTTCTTT.

This clonotype appeared a single time. The chain uses TRBV28 and TRBJ1-3; 7 bases fit TRBD1. This CDR3 spans 16 amino acids. Losses at the gene ends were 1 base for V and 7 bases for J; bases not matched to a gene: 10. Germline CDR1 is MDHEN and CDR2 is SYDVKM. CDR3 protein: CASSLSPDRFSNTIYF. CDR3 DNA sequence: TGTGCCAGCAGTTTATCGCCGGACAGGTTTTCTAACACCATATATTTT.

Ten or more counts support this clonotype. This chain connects TRBV2 to TRBJ1-4; unclear D gene. The CDR3 is 13 amino acids. Trimming stripped 3 bases from V and 8 bases from J, with 10 bases between. CDR1 is SNHLY and CDR2 is FYNNEI in the germline V gene. The chain's CDR3 is CASSDTQREKLFF. The DNA for the CDR3 is TGTGCCAGCAGTGACACCCAACGGGAAAAACTGTTTTTT.

This chain connects TRBV3-1 to TRBJ1-6, with D unresolved. Per germline, CDR1 LGHDT and CDR2 YNNKEL (reference sequence). The ends were cut back, 4 bases at V and 5 bases at J, with 15 bases in the middle. The CDR3 covers 16 residues. This CDR3 reads CASSLSTGPHNSPLHF. CDR3 nucleotide sequence: TGTGCCAGCAGCCTAAGCACCGGACCCCATAATTCACCCCTCCACTTT.

The chain employs TRBV7-9 and TRBJ2-5; D is unclear. The V and J ends lost 1 base and 7 bases respectively, with 10 bases between them. The CDR3 covers 13 residues. Germline CDR1 and CDR2: SEHNR and FQNEAQ (reference sequence). CDR3 coding DNA: TGTGCCAGCAGCTTAGATTCCGTACGGACCCAGTACTTC. This translates into CASSLDSVRTQYF.

This clonotype was counted between two and nine times. The CDR3 DNA is TGTGCCAGCAGCTTAGCGGAATGGTATCAAGAGACCCAGTACTTC. This gives the protein CASSLAEWYQETQYF. The chain uses TRBV11-2 and TRBJ2-5; D ambiguous. The CDR3 is made up of 15 amino acids. Germline loops: CDR1 SGHAT, CDR2 FQNNGV. Trimming pared 1 base from V and 2 bases from J, leaving 11 bases between. Supplemented by reference TRBV11-2 and TRBJ2-5, the full variable domain reads EAGVAQSPRYKIIEKRQSVAFWCNPISGHATLYWYQQILGQGPKLLIQFQNNGVVDDSQLPKDRFSAERLKGVDSTLKIQPAKLEDSAVYLCASSLAEWYQETQYFGPGTRLLVL.

This chain connects TRBV15 to TRBJ1-5; maybe TRBD1 (6 bases). This CDR3 spans 18 amino acids. Germline V gives CDR1 LNHNV, CDR2 YYDKDF (reference sequence). Trimming cost V 0 bases and J 0 bases, with 15 bases left between them. This chain's CDR3 is CATSRDGAGAYSNQPQHF. The CDR3 DNA reads as TGTGCCACCAGCAGAGATGGGGCGGGGGCTTATAGCAATCAGCCCCAGCATTTT.

This clonotype has ten or more counts. The V and J genes are TRBV20-1 and TRBJ2-5; 10 bases map to TRBD2. Germline CDR1 and CDR2: DFQATT and SNEGSKA (reference sequence). V dropped 0 bases and J dropped 5; count of bases not matched to a gene: 3. The CDR3 loop spans 14 amino acids. CDR3 bases: TGCAGTGCTAGAGATCTAGCGGGAGTTGAGACCCAGTACTTC. It is translated as CSARDLAGVETQYF.

This sequence joins TRBV10-3 and TRBJ2-7; D may correspond to TRBD1 or TRBD2 (6 bases each). Germline CDR1 reads ENHRY; CDR2 reads SYGVKD. The CDR3 spans 15 residues. Deletions cut 6 bases from V and 4 bases from J, with 19 bases between. The CDR3 is CAIRVGGWHVYEQYF. The CDR3 bases are TGTGCCATCAGGGTAGGGGGGTGGCATGTGTACGAGCAGTACTTC.

Ten or more counts support this clonotype. The chain links TRBV28 to TRBJ2-5; TRBD2 might be the D (6 bases). V was cut by 8 bases and J by 5 bases, with 24 bases left in between. The CDR3 loop spans 16 amino acids. CDR1 is MDHEN and CDR2 is SYDVKM in the germline V gene. CDR3 amino acids: CASLKESWRVGETQYF. CDR3 in DNA: TGTGCCAGCCTTAAAGAATCGTGGAGGGTCGGCGAGACCCAGTACTTC.

This clonotype was picked up a small number of times. The chain couples TRBV6-1 to TRBJ1-6; D may be TRBD1 (5 bases). V was shortened by 4 bases and J by 10 bases, with 14 bases between the two germline ends. The germline CDR1 and CDR2 sequences are MNHNS and SASEGT. CDR3 size: 14 residues. The CDR3 loop reads CASSGDSSGSPLHF. The CDR3 nucleotides read TGTGCCAGCAGTGGAGACAGCTCCGGGTCACCCCTCCACTTT.

CDR3 sequence (DNA): TGTGCCAGCAGAGGAGGGGGAGAGAACATTCAGTACTTC. Translation gives CASRGGGENIQYF. The rearrangement joins TRBV12-3 or TRBV12-4 to TRBJ2-4, with D possibly called TRBD1 or TRBD2 (6 bases each). This CDR3 comprises 13 residues. The V and J ends lost 6 bases and 7 bases respectively, with 13 bases between them.

The chain uses TRBV6-5 and TRBJ2-7; 8 bases are a match to TRBD1. The CDR3 runs to 15 residues. The V segment lost 2 bases and the J segment 2 bases; nucleotides outside the gene matches: 5. From germline, CDR1 is MNHEY and CDR2 SVGAGI. CDR3 residues: CASSYAQGDPYEQYF. The CDR3 coding sequence is TGTGCCAGCAGTTACGCACAGGGGGATCCCTACGAGCAGTACTTC.